The next 20 T cell receptor beta chains were all read from a single sample in a study of CD8+ T cells in alopecia areata. Extraction of RNA preceded its reverse transcription into cDNA, which served as the sequencing template. The table came from immunoSEQ multiplex PCR; TCRdb's copy has only in-frame clones and leaves some out. This sample has around 190,000 clones, with 60% found just once. Documented treatment: oral pan-JAK inhibitor, 5-10 mg twice daily. Sequenced here: CD4+ T cells sorted from blood, sampled at week 24, from a patient treated with tofacitinib. These receptors were collected from a human donor with alopecia areata.

The chain carries TRBV28 and TRBJ2-3; a weak D match, TRBD2 (7 bases). Trimming stripped 5 bases from V and 4 bases from J, with 22 bases between. This CDR3 has 17 residues. Per germline, CDR1 MDHEN and CDR2 SYDVKM. CDR3: CASSAARGAVAPDTQYF. CDR3 DNA sequence: TGTGCCAGCAGTGCGGCCCGGGGGGCCGTGGCCCCAGATACGCAGTATTTT. The full variable domain, rest sourced from reference TRBV28 and TRBJ2-3, is DVKVTQSSRYLVKRTGEKVFLECVQDMDHENMFWYRQDPGLGLRLIYFSYDVKMKEKGDIPEGYSVSREKKERFSLILESASTNQTSMYLCASSAARGAVAPDTQYFGPGTRLTVL.

The chain is built from TRBV2 and TRBJ2-7; D call uncertain. The germline V gene encodes CDR1 SNHLY and CDR2 FYNNEI. V lost 4 bases to trimming and J lost 4 bases, with 8 bases between them. CDR3 size: 12 residues. This CDR3 is CASSGGQYEQYF. The CDR3 bases are TGTGCCAGCAGTGGTGGTCAGTACGAGCAGTACTTC.

This clone appeared once. The chain is built from TRBV5-1 and TRBJ2-3; 9 bases line up with TRBD1. The CDR3 sequence is 15 residues long. J was trimmed by 0 bases and V by 7 bases; bases with no gene match: 6. In germline, CDR1 is SGHRS, CDR2 YFSETQ. In nucleotides, the CDR3 is TGCGCCAGCGGAACGGGACAGGGCAGCACAGATACGCAGTATTTT. Protein sequence: CASGTGQGSTDTQYF.

The rearrangement uses TRBV2 and TRBJ2-5; D uncertain. V shed 3 bases and J shed 5 bases, with 10 bases lying between them. The germline CDR1 and CDR2 sequences are SNHLY and FYNNEI. The CDR3 is 13 residues long. CDR3 in DNA: TGTGCCAGCAGTGACGGAGTCCGGGAGACCCAGTACTTC. It yields the protein CASSDGVRETQYF. Based on the CDR3 plus reference TRBV2 and TRBJ2-5, the full variable domain is EPEVTQTPSHQVTQMGQEVILRCVPISNHLYFYWYRQILGQKVEFLVSFYNNEISEKSEIFDDQFSVERPDGSNFTLKIRSTKLEDSAMYFCASSDGVRETQYFGPGTRLLVL.

The genes are TRBV7-2 and TRBJ2-1; TRBD2 aligns across 11 bases. The V gene end was trimmed by 3 bases and the J gene end by 5 bases; junction bases not matched to a gene: 6. The CDR3 has 16 amino acids. Germline V CDR1 and CDR2: SGHTA, FQGNSA. CDR3 loop: CASSFPSGGTNNEQFF. The CDR3 DNA follows: TGTGCCAGCAGCTTCCCTAGCGGGGGGACAAACAATGAGCAGTTCTTC.

The rearrangement links TRBV11-1 to TRBJ1-1, with D maybe TRBD1 (5 bases). V was pared by 4 bases and J by 0 bases, with 9 bases between. Germline CDR1 and CDR2: SGHAT and FQDESV (reference sequence). The CDR3 length is 14 residues. The CDR3 nucleotides read TGTGCCAGCAGCTCGGGACCTATGAACACTGAAGCTTTCTTT. Translating gives CASSSGPMNTEAFF. Looking up the rest from reference TRBV11-1 and TRBJ1-1 gives the full variable domain: EAEVAQSPRYKITEKSQAVAFWCDPISGHATLYWYRQILGQGPELLVQFQDESVVDDSQLPKDRFSAERLKGVDSTLKIQPAELGDSAMYLCASSSGPMNTEAFFGQGTRLTVV.

Only one count was recorded for this clone. The chain is built from TRBV5-6 and TRBJ2-6; 8 bases map to TRBD1. This CDR3 has 17 residues. Looked up from germline, CDR1 is SGHDT and CDR2 is YYEEEE. V lost 1 base, J lost 4 bases, and 7 bases stayed unmatched. The CDR3: CASSLPGQASGANVLTF. DNA of the CDR3: TGTGCCAGCAGCTTGCCGGGACAGGCCTCAGGGGCCAACGTCCTGACTTTC. The variable domain in full, with the rest retrieved from reference TRBV5-6 and TRBJ2-6, is DAGVTQSPTHLIKTRGQQVTLRCSPKSGHDTVSWYQQALGQGPQFIFQYYEEEERQRGNFPDRFSGHQFPNYSSELNVNALLLGDSALYLCASSLPGQASGANVLTFGAGSRLTVL.

The V and J genes are TRBV29-1 and TRBJ1-3; D is uncertain. Trimming took 8 bases from V and 0 from J, leaving 5 bases between them. The CDR3 runs to 11 residues. Germline V gene data show CDR1 as SQVTM and CDR2 as ANQGSEA. CDR3 in DNA: TGCAGCATCGGCTCTGGAAACACCATATATTTT. Translated, it gives CSIGSGNTIYF. The entire variable domain, with the rest obtained from reference TRBV29-1 and TRBJ1-3, is as follows: SAVISQKPSRDICQRGTSLTIQCQVDSQVTMMFWYRQQPGQSLTLIATANQGSEATYESGFVIDKFPISRPNLTFSTLTVSNMSPEDSSIYLCSIGSGNTIYFGEGSWLTVV.

The chain joins TRBV30 to TRBJ1-1; a weak D match, TRBD1 (6 bases). The CDR3 runs to 13 residues. V lost 4 bases and J 2 bases, leaving 11 bases between the germline ends. Germline assignment: CDR1 GTSNPN and CDR2 SVGIG (reference sequence). The CDR3: CAWTRDINTEAFF. The CDR3 coding sequence is TGTGCCTGGACCCGGGACATCAACACTGAAGCTTTCTTT.

This clone has just a few counts. This same CDR3 is encoded by further DNA sequences in the sample. This chain joins TRBV20-1 and TRBJ2-1, with D possibly matching TRBD2 (5 bases). With 5 bases removed from V and 5 bases from J, the gap between germline ends came to 7 bases. Per the germline V gene, CDR1 is DFQATT and CDR2 is SNEGSKA (reference sequence). CDR3 length: 11 residues. CDR3 bases: TGCAGTGCTCGAGGGCACAATGAGCAGTTCTTC. As protein: CSARGHNEQFF.

The chain has TRBV7-9 and TRBJ1-1; 8 bases map to TRBD1. CDR1 and CDR2 from the germline V gene are SEHNR and FQNEAQ (reference sequence). The CDR3 covers 15 residues. The junction had 7 bases not matched to a gene; V was cut back by 1 base and J by 6 bases. Here the CDR3 reads CASSLGTGPNSEAFF. The CDR3 DNA sequence: TGTGCCAGCAGCTTAGGGACAGGGCCAAACTCTGAAGCTTTCTTT.

The chain is built from TRBV30 and TRBJ2-2; D uncertain. V gave up 5 bases and J gave up 6 bases, with 13 bases separating them. In germline, CDR1 is GTSNPN, CDR2 SVGIG (reference sequence). CDR3 size: 13 residues. CDR3 sequence reads: CAWEIPGAGELFF. In DNA form, the CDR3 reads TGTGCCTGGGAGATACCCGGAGCCGGGGAGCTGTTTTTT.

J is TRBJ2-5 and V is TRBV30; 9 nucleotides match TRBD1. CDR1 GTSNPN and CDR2 SVGIG come from the germline V gene (reference sequence). The CDR3 has 13 amino acids. V dropped 6 bases and J dropped 2; count of bases not matched to a gene: 4. The CDR3 loop reads CACTGTGQETQYF. CDR3 coding DNA: TGTGCCTGTACCGGGACAGGGCAAGAGACCCAGTACTTC.

V gene TRBV29-1 combines with J gene TRBJ2-7; 9 nucleotides agree with TRBD1. With 4 bases clipped from V and 5 bases from J, the junction kept 15 bases outside the gene matches. Germline V gene lookup returns CDR1 SQVTM and CDR2 ANQGSEA. CDR3 length: 16 amino acids. The chain's CDR3 is CSVGGPTGGAIDEQYF. The CDR3 bases are TGCAGCGTTGGGGGCCCTACAGGGGGCGCGATCGACGAGCAGTACTTC.

This chain links TRBV29-1 with TRBJ2-1; either TRBD1 or TRBD2 may supply D (5 bases each). Germline lookup yields CDR1 SQVTM and CDR2 ANQGSEA. Trimming cost V 3 bases and J 7 bases, with 10 bases left between them. The CDR3 sequence is 12 residues long. The CDR3 sequence is CSVDGTLNEQFF. DNA of the CDR3: TGCAGCGTTGACGGGACGCTGAATGAGCAGTTCTTC.

In nucleotides, the CDR3 is TGTGCCAGCAGCGTGGTGAACACTGAAGCTTTCTTT. Encoded protein: CASSVVNTEAFF. The chain recombines TRBV9 with TRBJ1-1; no reliable D call. From germline, CDR1 is SGDLS and CDR2 YYNGEE. The CDR3 is made up of 12 amino acids. The V end lost 2 bases, the J end lost 0 bases, and 2 bases lay between the germline ends.

The chain couples TRBV18 to TRBJ1-5; D not resolved. Germline V gives CDR1 KGHSH, CDR2 LQKENI. The CDR3 is made up of 13 amino acids. V lost 5 bases and J 5 bases, leaving 10 bases between the germline ends. The chain's CDR3 is CASSAGGDQPQHF. DNA of the CDR3: TGTGCCAGCTCAGCTGGCGGGGATCAGCCCCAGCATTTT.

The V and J genes are TRBV4-3 and TRBJ1-1, with a possible D match to TRBD1 (5 bases). The CDR3 is 13 residues long. V lost 4 bases to trimming and J lost 7 bases, with 13 bases between them. Germline loops: CDR1 LGHNA, CDR2 YSLEER. Here the CDR3 DNA reads TGCGCCAGCAGCCGACAGCAAAACGATGAAGCTTTCTTT. It encodes CASSRQQNDEAFF.

V is TRBV4-3 and J is TRBJ2-3; D perhaps matches TRBD2 (5 bases). V dropped 1 base and J dropped 10 bases, with 18 bases sitting between them. This CDR3 spans 15 amino acids. CDR1 and CDR2 from the germline V gene are LGHNA and YSLEER. The CDR3 loop is CASSQVSGLAGSQYF. The CDR3, as DNA: TGCGCCAGCAGCCAAGTCTCCGGTCTAGCCGGGTCGCAGTATTTT.

The chain carries TRBV27 and TRBJ2-3, with 8 bases aligning to TRBD2. V lost 5 bases, J lost 1 base, and 17 bases stayed unmatched. Germline V lookup: CDR1 MNHEY, CDR2 SMNVEV (reference sequence). The CDR3 sequence is 19 residues long. CDR3 loop: CASSPWPPSLAGGTDTQYF. CDR3 DNA sequence: TGTGCCAGCAGTCCCTGGCCTCCCTCTCTAGCGGGCGGCACAGATACGCAGTATTTT.